The 8 T cell receptor beta chains in this list originate from one sample, sequenced in a study of human thymus T cells. Some clones are missing from TCRdb's copy, which holds only in-frame ones; the method was immunoSEQ multiplex PCR. This repertoire shows 65,000 to 90,000 clones, about 95% found once; its top ten account for under 0.04%. Resected material from corrective heart surgery provided the thymus tissue analysed. Sequencing was performed on thymus tissue. The receptors were gathered from a girl under three years old with a congenital heart defect but otherwise immunologically healthy.

CDR3 amino acids: CSVEARITEAFF. Here the CDR3 DNA reads TGCAGCGTTGAAGCCCGGATTACTGAAGCTTTCTTT. The genes are TRBV29-1 and TRBJ1-1; D uncertain. The CDR3 spans 12 residues. The germline CDR1 and CDR2 sequences are SQVTM and ANQGSEA. Between the trimmed V and J ends, which lost 1 base and 5 bases, there was a span of 8 bases.

In its sample, this clone was seen once. This chain links TRBV4-2 with TRBJ2-1; D is unclear. V gave up 1 base and J gave up 8 bases, with 21 bases separating them. CDR3 length equals 17 residues. Looked up from germline, CDR1 is LGHNA and CDR2 is YNFKEQ. In nucleotides, the CDR3 is TGTGCCAGCAGCCAAGGGCCCCTGACGTTTAACAAGGATGAGCAGTTCTTC. It encodes CASSQGPLTFNKDEQFF.

This clone was observed a few times. The chain uses TRBV20-1 and TRBJ1-1; D unclear. The germline V gene has CDR1 DFQATT and CDR2 SNEGSKA (reference sequence). This CDR3 has 11 residues. The V and J ends lost 6 bases and 8 bases respectively, with 13 bases between them. The CDR3 reads CSAPQESEAFF. CDR3 bases: TGCAGTGCCCCGCAGGAAAGCGAAGCTTTCTTT.

The CDR3 loop reads CASSFSARDTQYF. The DNA for the CDR3 is TGTGCCAGCAGTTTTTCGGCCCGAGATACGCAGTATTTT. The chain links TRBV28 to TRBJ2-3; D is ambiguous. V gave up 3 bases and J gave up 5 bases, with 9 bases separating them. Germline assignment: CDR1 MDHEN and CDR2 SYDVKM. The length of the CDR3 is 13 residues. Using reference TRBV28 and TRBJ2-3 for the parts outside the CDR3, the full variable domain is DVKVTQSSRYLVKRTGEKVFLECVQDMDHENMFWYRQDPGLGLRLIYFSYDVKMKEKGDIPEGYSVSREKKERFSLILESASTNQTSMYLCASSFSARDTQYFGPGTRLTVL.

CDR3 sequence reads: CASSTRRGDTEAFF. The CDR3 nucleotides are TGTGCCAGCAGCACCCGCAGGGGTGACACTGAAGCTTTCTTT. The rearrangement links TRBV7-9 to TRBJ1-1; TRBD1 might be the D (6 bases). This CDR3 comprises 14 residues. Per germline, CDR1 SEHNR and CDR2 FQNEAQ (reference sequence). V dropped 5 bases and J dropped 3 bases, with 13 bases sitting between them.

This sequence joins TRBV13 and TRBJ2-1; tentatively, D is TRBD2 (6 bases). The CDR3 is 16 amino acids. The germline V gene has CDR1 PRHDT and CDR2 FYEKMQ (reference sequence). Trimming cost V 5 bases and J 8 bases, with 22 bases left between them. This chain's CDR3 is CASSPPGEGTDHEQFF. The CDR3 nucleotides are TGTGCCAGCAGCCCCCCGGGAGAGGGGACGGATCATGAGCAGTTCTTC. Using reference TRBV13 and TRBJ2-1 for the parts outside the CDR3, the full variable domain is AAGVIQSPRHLIKEKRETATLKCYPIPRHDTVYWYQQGPGQDPQFLISFYEKMQSDKGSIPDRFSAQQFSDYHSELNMSSLELGDSALYFCASSPPGEGTDHEQFFGPGTRLTVL.

The chain uses TRBV13 and TRBJ1-5, with D unclear. In germline, CDR1 is PRHDT, CDR2 FYEKMQ (reference sequence). The CDR3 has 13 residues. V gave up 1 base and J gave up 4 bases, with 5 bases separating them. This CDR3 reads CASSLEANQPQHF. CDR3 sequence (DNA): TGTGCCAGCAGCTTAGAGGCGAATCAGCCCCAGCATTTT.

In its sample, this clone was seen once. The chain has TRBV18 and TRBJ2-1; the D gene is possibly TRBD2 (5 bases). V lost 6 bases and J lost 7, with 13 bases in between. CDR1 and CDR2 from the germline V gene are KGHSH and LQKENI. This CDR3 has 13 residues. The CDR3 DNA reads TGTGCCAGCTCCCCGTCTTGCGGGAATGAGCAGTTCTTC. Protein sequence: CASSPSCGNEQFF. Full variable domain (outside the CDR3, taken from reference TRBV18 and TRBJ2-1): NAGVMQNPRHLVRRRGQEARLRCSPMKGHSHVYWYRQLPEEGLKFMVYLQKENIIDESGMPKERFSAEFPKEGPSILRIQQVVRGDSAAYFCASSPSCGNEQFFGPGTRLTVL.